The 7 T cell receptor beta chains presented below share a single source sample, sequenced in a study of shared clonotypes between healthy human individuals. Some clones are missing from TCRdb's copy, which holds only in-frame ones; the method was immunoSEQ multiplex PCR. The sample contains approximately 2.1 million clones, more than 80% of which appear only once. Specimen: naive CD4+ T cells from PBMCs. As to subset: CD45RA+ positively selected. Source of these receptors: a man aged 18-30 years in good health. Some clones in this sample may be carry-over from other donors' samples.

The chain combines TRBV6-5 with TRBJ2-7; D gene uncertain. The germline V and J ends were trimmed by 8 bases and 5 bases, with 10 bases remaining between them. Germline values: CDR1 MNHEY, CDR2 SVGAGI. The CDR3 has 11 amino acids. The CDR3 bases are TGTGCCAGCCGAACGGGTGACGAGCAGTACTTC. Translated, it gives CASRTGDEQYF.

This clone was seen only a few times. The rearrangement joins TRBV7-6 to TRBJ1-2, with D uncertain. Germline CDR1 reads SGHVS; CDR2 reads FNYEAQ. The CDR3 covers 13 residues. V lost 5 bases and J lost 7, with 14 bases in between. CDR3 sequence reads: CASSLELGSGYTF. The CDR3 nucleotides are TGTGCCAGCAGCCTCGAATTGGGGTCTGGCTACACCTTC.

The chain is built from TRBV5-1 and TRBJ2-1; maybe TRBD2 (6 bases). V lost 4 bases and J lost 6, with 26 bases in between. The V gene's germline CDR1 is SGHRS and CDR2 YFSETQ. The CDR3 has 18 amino acids. Here the CDR3 DNA reads TGCGCCAGCAGCAACTCCCCCCAACCTAGCGACCTCCGCAATGAGCAGTTCTTC. This sequence encodes CASSNSPQPSDLRNEQFF.

This clone was counted a single time. Additional DNA sequences in this sample encode the identical CDR3. This chain joins TRBV2 and TRBJ2-3; the D gene is possibly TRBD1 (6 bases). Germline V CDR1 and CDR2: SNHLY, FYNNEI. V lost 6 bases, J lost 4 bases, and 8 bases lay in between. The CDR3 is made up of 12 amino acids. CDR3 sequence reads: CASRDRSDTQYF. Written as DNA, the CDR3 is TGTGCCAGCAGAGACAGGTCAGATACGCAGTATTTT.

This chain joins TRBV2 and TRBJ2-4; 10 bases align to TRBD1. The CDR3 is made up of 18 amino acids. Germline values: CDR1 SNHLY, CDR2 FYNNEI. Trimming at V came to 6 bases and at J to 0 bases, leaving 11 bases not matched to a gene. The CDR3 reads CASRIGQGVLLAKNIQYF. DNA for the CDR3: TGTGCCAGCAGGATAGGACAGGGGGTTCTATTAGCCAAAAACATTCAGTACTTC.

V gene TRBV28 combines with J gene TRBJ1-2, with D hard to call. V lost 10 bases, J lost 8 bases, and 20 bases lay in between. Germline CDR1 is MDHEN and CDR2 is SYDVKM. The CDR3 sequence is 13 residues long. CDR3 sequence (DNA): TGTGCCATCTTTTTCAAAGTAACGGGGGGCTACACCTTC. Protein: CAIFFKVTGGYTF.

The chain uses TRBV9 and TRBJ2-2; D is perhaps TRBD1 (5 bases). CDR3 length: 17 amino acids. The germline V and J ends were trimmed by 0 bases and 3 bases, with 15 bases remaining between them. CDR1 is SGDLS and CDR2 is YYNGEE in the germline V gene. The CDR3 DNA is TGTGCCAGCAGCGTAGGGGTTCTTCGACAGTACACCGGGGAGCTGTTTTTT. Translation gives CASSVGVLRQYTGELFF.